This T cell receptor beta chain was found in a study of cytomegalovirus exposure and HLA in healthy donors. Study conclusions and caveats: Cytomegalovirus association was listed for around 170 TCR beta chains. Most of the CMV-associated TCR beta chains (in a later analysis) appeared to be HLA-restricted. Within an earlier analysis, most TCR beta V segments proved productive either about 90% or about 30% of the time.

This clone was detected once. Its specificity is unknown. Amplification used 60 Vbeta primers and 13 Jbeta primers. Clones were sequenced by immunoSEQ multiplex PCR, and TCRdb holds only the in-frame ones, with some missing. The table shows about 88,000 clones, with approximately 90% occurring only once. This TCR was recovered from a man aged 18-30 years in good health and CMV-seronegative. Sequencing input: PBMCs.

The CDR3 DNA sequence: TGTGCCAGCCGGGGACTGATCCAAGAGACCCAGTACTTC. Its translation is CASRGLIQETQYF. The chain joins TRBV2 to TRBJ2-5; a weak D match, TRBD2 (6 bases). The CDR3 covers 13 residues. Germline CDR1 reads SNHLY; CDR2 reads FYNNEI. Trimming removed 8 bases at V and 1 base at J, with 11 bases between.